The following is a T cell receptor (beta chain) sequence with its context. The antigen is undetermined. At one end the junction does not follow the germline gene, possibly because of a read error. The CDR3 has 15 amino acids. From germline, CDR1 is SGHRS and CDR2 YFSETQ. This sample was taken from a study of cytomegalovirus exposure and HLA in healthy donors. With 60 Vbeta and 13 Jbeta primers, the PCR was carried out. The repertoire was sequenced with immunoSEQ multiplex PCR; TCRdb's copy has only in-frame clones and lacks some. The table records around 110,000 clones, roughly 83% of them present only once. Study results and limitations: Cytomegalovirus association was listed for approximately 150 TCR beta chains.

The donors comprised healthy bone marrow donors. The V gene is TRBV5-1, the J gene TRBJ2-4; D perhaps matches TRBD1 (5 bases). Sequenced: PBMCs. The TCR originated in a man younger than 40 in good health and CMV-seropositive. DNA of the CDR3: TGCGCCAGCAGCATCGAGGACACGGCCAAAAACAGTCAGTACTTC. Its translation is CASSIEDTAKNSQYF.